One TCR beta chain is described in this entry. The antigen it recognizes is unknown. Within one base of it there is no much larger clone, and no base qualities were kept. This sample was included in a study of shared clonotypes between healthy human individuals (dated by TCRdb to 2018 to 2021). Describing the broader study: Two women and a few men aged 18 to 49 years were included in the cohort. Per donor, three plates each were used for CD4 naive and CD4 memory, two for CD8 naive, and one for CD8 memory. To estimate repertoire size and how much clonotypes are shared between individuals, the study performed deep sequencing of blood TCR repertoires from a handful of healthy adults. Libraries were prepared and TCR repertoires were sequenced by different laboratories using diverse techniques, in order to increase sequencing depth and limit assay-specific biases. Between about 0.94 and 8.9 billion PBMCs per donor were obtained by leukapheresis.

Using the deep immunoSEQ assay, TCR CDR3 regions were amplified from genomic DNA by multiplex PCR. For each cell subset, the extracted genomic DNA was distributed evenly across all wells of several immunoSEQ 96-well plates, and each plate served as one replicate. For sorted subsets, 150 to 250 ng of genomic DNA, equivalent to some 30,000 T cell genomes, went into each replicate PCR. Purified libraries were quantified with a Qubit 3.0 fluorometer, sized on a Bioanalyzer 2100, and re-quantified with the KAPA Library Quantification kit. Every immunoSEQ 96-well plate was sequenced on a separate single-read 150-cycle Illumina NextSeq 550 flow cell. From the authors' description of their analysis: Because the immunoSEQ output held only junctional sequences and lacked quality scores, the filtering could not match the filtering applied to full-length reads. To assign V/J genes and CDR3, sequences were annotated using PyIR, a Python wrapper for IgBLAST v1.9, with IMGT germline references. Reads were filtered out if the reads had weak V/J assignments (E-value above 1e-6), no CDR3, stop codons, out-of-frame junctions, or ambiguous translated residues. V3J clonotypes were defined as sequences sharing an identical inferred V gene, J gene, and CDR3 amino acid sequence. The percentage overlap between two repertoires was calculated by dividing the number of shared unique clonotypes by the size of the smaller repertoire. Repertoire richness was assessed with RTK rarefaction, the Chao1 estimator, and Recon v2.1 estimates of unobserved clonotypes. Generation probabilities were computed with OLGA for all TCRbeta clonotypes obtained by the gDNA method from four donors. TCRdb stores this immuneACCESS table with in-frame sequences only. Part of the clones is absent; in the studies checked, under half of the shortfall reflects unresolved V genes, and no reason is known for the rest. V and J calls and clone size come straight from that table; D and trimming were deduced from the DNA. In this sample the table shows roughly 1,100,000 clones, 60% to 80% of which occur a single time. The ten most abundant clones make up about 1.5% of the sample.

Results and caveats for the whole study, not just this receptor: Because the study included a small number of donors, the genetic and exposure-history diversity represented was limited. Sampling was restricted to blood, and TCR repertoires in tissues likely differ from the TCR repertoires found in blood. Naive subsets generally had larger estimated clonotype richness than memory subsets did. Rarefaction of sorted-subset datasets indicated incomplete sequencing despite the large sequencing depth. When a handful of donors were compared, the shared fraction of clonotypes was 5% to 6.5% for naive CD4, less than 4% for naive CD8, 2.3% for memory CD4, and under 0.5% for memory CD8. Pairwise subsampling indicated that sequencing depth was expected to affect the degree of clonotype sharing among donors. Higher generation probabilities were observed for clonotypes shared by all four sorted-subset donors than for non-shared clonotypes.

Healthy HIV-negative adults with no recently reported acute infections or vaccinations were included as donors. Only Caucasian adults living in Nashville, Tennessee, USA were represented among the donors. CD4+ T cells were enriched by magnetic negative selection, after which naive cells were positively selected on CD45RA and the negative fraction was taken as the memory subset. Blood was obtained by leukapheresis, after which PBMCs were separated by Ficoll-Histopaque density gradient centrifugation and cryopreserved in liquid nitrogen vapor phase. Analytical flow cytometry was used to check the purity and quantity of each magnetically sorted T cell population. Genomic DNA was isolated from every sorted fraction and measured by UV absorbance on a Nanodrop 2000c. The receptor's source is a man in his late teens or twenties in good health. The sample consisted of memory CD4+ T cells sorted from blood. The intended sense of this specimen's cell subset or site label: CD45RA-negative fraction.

The CDR3 region: CASTDNEAKANYGYTF. The sequenced DNA is TGCGCCAGCACAGATAATGAGGCCAAAGCAAACTATGGCTACACCTTC. Rearrangement joined TRBV4-1 to TRBJ1-2, with the D gene not confidently named. V and J are truncated by 7 bases and 2 bases respectively, leaving an intervening sequence of 20 bases. Measured from the cysteine to the phenylalanine, the CDR3 is 16 residues long. Of all the DNA, just the CDR3 is kept, 48 bases in frame from base 1. The germline V gene specifies MGHRA as CDR1 and YSYEKL as CDR2.